A selection of T cell receptor beta chains follows, all from one sample in a study of tumor T cells in aggressive B-cell lymphoma. The table came from immunoSEQ multiplex PCR; TCRdb's copy has only in-frame clones and leaves some out. Of over 2,500 clones listed, roughly nine tenths were seen once; the top ten hold less than 2.5%. The sample comprised tumor tissue. These receptors all stem from an adult with diffuse large B cell lymphoma. Each CDR3 is given with its conserved first and last residue. Each record gives: CDR3 DNA, CDR3 protein, D gene, V gene, J gene, clone size. A D gene is named only where the DNA matches it firmly. Size is omitted from some rows. Given values are once, few, many or a class for expanded clones.

CDR3nt: TGTGCCAGCACGGGAGGCAGAGAGGCGGCAAATGTCCTGACTTTC
CDR3aa: CASTGGREAANVLTF
d_gene: TRBD2
v_gene: TRBV28
j_gene: TRBJ2-6
abundance: -

CDR3nt: TGCGCCAGCAGTCGAAAAGGAGCTCGGGGGGATACCTACGAGCAGTACTTC
CDR3aa: CASSRKGARGDTYEQYF
d_gene: TRBD2
v_gene: TRBV5-1
j_gene: TRBJ2-7
abundance: -

CDR3nt: TGCGCCAGCAGCTTGGCGGCTAGCCGGGAGACCCAGTACTTC
CDR3aa: CASSLAASRETQYF
d_gene: -
v_gene: TRBV5-1
j_gene: TRBJ2-5
abundance: -

CDR3nt: TGTGCCAGCAGTCCCCTCGGCGAGCAGTACTTC
CDR3aa: CASSPLGEQYF
d_gene: -
v_gene: TRBV28
j_gene: TRBJ2-7
abundance: -

CDR3nt: TGCGCCAGCAGCGAAGACAGGTCCAATCAGCCCCAGCATTTT
CDR3aa: CASSEDRSNQPQHF
d_gene: -
v_gene: TRBV4-1
j_gene: TRBJ1-5
abundance: -

CDR3nt: TGTGCCAGCAGCTCTGGACAGGGGGCCGATGGCTACACCTTC
CDR3aa: CASSSGQGADGYTF
d_gene: TRBD1
v_gene: TRBV7-9
j_gene: TRBJ1-2
abundance: -

CDR3nt: TGTGCCAGCAGTGAAGAACTAGCCGGGGAGCTGTTTTTT
CDR3aa: CASSEELAGELFF
d_gene: -
v_gene: TRBV6-4
j_gene: TRBJ2-2
abundance: once

CDR3nt: TGTGCCAGCAGTTTTCAACAGGGGAACACTGAAGCTTTCTTT
CDR3aa: CASSFQQGNTEAFF
d_gene: -
v_gene: TRBV6-5
j_gene: TRBJ1-1
abundance: -

CDR3nt: TGTGCCAGCAGCCCCCAAGGGGGTTCTGGGGCCAACGTCCTGACTTTC
CDR3aa: CASSPQGGSGANVLTF
d_gene: -
v_gene: TRBV9
j_gene: TRBJ2-6
abundance: -

CDR3nt: TGTGCCAGCAGCCGTGATGGCGGGGGCCTCACAGATACGCAGTATTTT
CDR3aa: CASSRDGGGLTDTQYF
d_gene: -
v_gene: TRBV11-2
j_gene: TRBJ2-3
abundance: -

CDR3nt: TGCAGCGGTACAACTAATGAAAAACTGTTTTTT
CDR3aa: CSGTTNEKLFF
d_gene: -
v_gene: TRBV29-1
j_gene: TRBJ1-4
abundance: -

CDR3nt: TGTGCCAGCTCACCACTGGCCCCTGGCGGCCAAGAGACCCAGTACTTC
CDR3aa: CASSPLAPGGQETQYF
d_gene: -
v_gene: TRBV18
j_gene: TRBJ2-5
abundance: -

CDR3nt: TGTGCTAGCAGCCCCAGGGCAGGGGGCTTGAATGAGCAGTTCTTC
CDR3aa: CASSPRAGGLNEQFF
d_gene: TRBD1
v_gene: TRBV7-7
j_gene: TRBJ2-1
abundance: -

CDR3nt: TGTGCTAGTGGTTTGGCCCCCTCACAGGGTAGTCCCTACGAGCAGTACTTC
CDR3aa: CASGLAPSQGSPYEQYF
d_gene: -
v_gene: TRBV12-5
j_gene: TRBJ2-7
abundance: -

CDR3nt: TGTGCCAGCTCACCCTCAGGGGGCAGGACGCAGTACTTC
CDR3aa: CASSPSGGRTQYF
d_gene: TRBD1
v_gene: TRBV18
j_gene: TRBJ2-7
abundance: -

CDR3nt: TGTGCCAGCAGCACGGGGACAGACCTAAATGAAAAACTGTTTTTT
CDR3aa: CASSTGTDLNEKLFF
d_gene: TRBD1
v_gene: TRBV5-4
j_gene: TRBJ1-4
abundance: few

CDR3nt: TGCGCCAGCAGCTCCATAAGACAGGGGTTGAACACTGAAGCTTTCTTT
CDR3aa: CASSSIRQGLNTEAFF
d_gene: TRBD1
v_gene: TRBV5-1
j_gene: TRBJ1-1
abundance: -

CDR3nt: TGTGCCAGTCAGGGGGCCCGCACAGATACGCAGTATTTT
CDR3aa: CASQGARTDTQYF
d_gene: TRBD1
v_gene: TRBV28
j_gene: TRBJ2-3
abundance: -

CDR3nt: TGCGCCAGCAGCATTAGCGGGGGGGACTTTGAGCAGTTCTTC
CDR3aa: CASSISGGDFEQFF
d_gene: TRBD2
v_gene: TRBV5-1
j_gene: TRBJ2-1
abundance: -

CDR3nt: TGTGCCAGCAGTTCGGGGGGGGGATCCGCGGCACCCCTCCACTTT
CDR3aa: CASSSGGGSAAPLHF
d_gene: -
v_gene: TRBV28
j_gene: TRBJ1-6
abundance: -

CDR3nt: TGTGCCAGCAGCTCTGGGCGAAGTTCCTACGAGCAGTACTTC
CDR3aa: CASSSGRSSYEQYF
d_gene: -
v_gene: TRBV11-3
j_gene: TRBJ2-7
abundance: -

CDR3nt: TGCAGCGTCGACAGGGGCCCAAACACTGAAGCTTTCTTT
CDR3aa: CSVDRGPNTEAFF
d_gene: TRBD1
v_gene: TRBV29-1
j_gene: TRBJ1-1
abundance: once

CDR3nt: TGTGCCTGGAGTCGGGACAGCCTCTCCTACGAGCAGTACTTC
CDR3aa: CAWSRDSLSYEQYF
d_gene: TRBD1
v_gene: TRBV30
j_gene: TRBJ2-7
abundance: -

CDR3nt: TGTGCCAGCAGCCGCTCGGGACAGGGGGAGACCCAGTACTTC
CDR3aa: CASSRSGQGETQYF
d_gene: TRBD1
v_gene: TRBV9
j_gene: TRBJ2-5
abundance: -

CDR3nt: TGTGCCAGCAGCCAAGGCCGCGTTGAAAACATTCAGTACTTC
CDR3aa: CASSQGRVENIQYF
d_gene: -
v_gene: TRBV4-2
j_gene: TRBJ2-4
abundance: -

CDR3nt: TGCGCCAGCAGCTCTGGTTTGGGGGGTAACCCCCTCCACTTT
CDR3aa: CASSSGLGGNPLHF
d_gene: -
v_gene: TRBV5-1
j_gene: TRBJ1-6
abundance: -

CDR3nt: TGTGCCAGCAGTCACCCAGGGGGCTACGAGCAGTACTTC
CDR3aa: CASSHPGGYEQYF
d_gene: TRBD1
v_gene: TRBV27
j_gene: TRBJ2-7
abundance: -

CDR3nt: TGTGCCAGCACAGACACCTATGGCTACACCTTC
CDR3aa: CASTDTYGYTF
d_gene: -
v_gene: TRBV6-1
j_gene: TRBJ1-2
abundance: -

CDR3nt: TGTGCCAGCAGCTATTGGACAGGAACTAACTCACTGGGAGCTTTCTTT
CDR3aa: CASSYWTGTNSLGAFF
d_gene: TRBD1
v_gene: TRBV7-9
j_gene: TRBJ1-1
abundance: -

CDR3nt: TGTGCCAGCAGTTACTTTCTGGCCGGGGATACGCAGTATTTT
CDR3aa: CASSYFLAGDTQYF
d_gene: -
v_gene: TRBV6-6
j_gene: TRBJ2-3
abundance: -

CDR3nt: TGTGCTAGCAGCTTAGTTGGCGGGAACACTGAAGCTTTCTTT
CDR3aa: CASSLVGGNTEAFF
d_gene: -
v_gene: TRBV7-7
j_gene: TRBJ1-1
abundance: -

CDR3nt: TGTGCCAGCAGCCGCAGGGAGGCCTGGGGCAATCAGCCCCAGCATTTT
CDR3aa: CASSRREAWGNQPQHF
d_gene: -
v_gene: TRBV28
j_gene: TRBJ1-5
abundance: -

CDR3nt: TGTGCCAGCAGCGATAGCGGGGGGGAGCTTGATACGCAGTATTTT
CDR3aa: CASSDSGGELDTQYF
d_gene: TRBD2
v_gene: TRBV9
j_gene: TRBJ2-3
abundance: -

CDR3nt: TGTGCCAGTAGTACCCCTGGGGGGAGCACTGAAGCTTTCTTT
CDR3aa: CASSTPGGSTEAFF
d_gene: -
v_gene: TRBV19
j_gene: TRBJ1-1
abundance: -

CDR3nt: TGTGCCTGGGATGGACTTAGCCTCCGCTTC
CDR3aa: CAWDGLSLRF
d_gene: -
v_gene: TRBV30
j_gene: TRBJ1-2
abundance: -

CDR3nt: TGTGCCAGCTCACCACCGGAGGTAGGATCATACGAGCAGTACTTC
CDR3aa: CASSPPEVGSYEQYF
d_gene: -
v_gene: TRBV18
j_gene: TRBJ2-7
abundance: -

CDR3nt: TGTGCCAGCAGCCCCCTAGGGGCCAACGTCCTGACTTTC
CDR3aa: CASSPLGANVLTF
d_gene: -
v_gene: TRBV9
j_gene: TRBJ2-6
abundance: -